This T cell receptor beta chain was found in a study of cytomegalovirus exposure and HLA in healthy donors. Study-level information: Early on, a data release was issued that held roughly 80 million unique TCRs from HLA-typed donors. General study findings and limits: Most subjects' HLA-A and HLA-B alleles were reportedly predicted from TCR beta sequences. Rare sequences made up most TCRs, while some public TCRs were found in many donors.

Researchers ran the PCR with 60 Vbeta and 13 Jbeta primers. Repertoires were generated with immunoSEQ multiplex PCR, while TCRdb's copy carries only in-frame clones and drops some. Among some 87,000 clones, about 74% were seen once, and the ten largest hold roughly 16%. This clone was found a few times. Its target is unknown. The ends were cut back, 3 bases at V and 6 bases at J, with 7 bases in the middle. Germline V gene lookup returns CDR1 LNHDA and CDR2 SQIVND (reference sequence). CDR3 length: 12 amino acids. The TCR sequence derives from a woman aged 45-60 years in good health and CMV-seropositive. The V call is TRBV19, the J call TRBJ2-3; D uncertain. Sequencing was carried out using PBMCs. The CDR3 DNA reads TGTGCCAGTAGTATTACGAGGGATACGCAGTATTTT. Amino acids: CASSITRDTQYF.